Below, 27 T cell receptor beta chains from the same sample are listed, as sequenced in a study of PD-1 blockade in mismatch repair-deficient tumors. No cognate antigen is known for these TCRs. Sequenced by immunoSEQ multiplex PCR; TCRdb stores in-frame clones only, minus some. The sample yields approximately 15,000 clones, approximately 80% seen once. Time point described: roughly ten-day in vitro stimulation with candidate neoantigen peptide 5. The material sequenced was cells cultured in vitro, taken from a patient treated with pembrolizumab. All receptors come from an adult with mismatch repair-deficient cancer.

J is TRBJ1-2 and V is TRBV7-2, with a possible D match to TRBD1 (5 bases). The V gene lost 5 bases and the J gene lost 3 bases, with 13 bases spanning the gap. Per germline, CDR1 SGHTA and CDR2 FQGNSA. The CDR3 length is 14 residues. The CDR3 DNA reads as TGTGCCAGCAGCAGGGTGGGGCCCCACTATGGCTACACCTTC. This gives the protein CASSRVGPHYGYTF.

V and J are TRBV9 and TRBJ2-7, with TRBD2 matching 9 bases. Unmatched junction bases numbered 10, after V lost 3 bases and J lost 3 bases. Germline V gene lookup returns CDR1 SGDLS and CDR2 YYNGEE. The CDR3 has 16 residues. Written as DNA, the CDR3 is TGTGCCAGCAGCGCGGCTATAGCGGGAGATAACTACGAGCAGTACTTC. As protein: CASSAAIAGDNYEQYF.

The chain has TRBV6-6 and TRBJ2-2; no clear D gene. Germline V gene sequence: CDR1 MNHNY, CDR2 SVGAGI (reference sequence). V was cut by 3 bases and J by 5 bases, with 10 bases left in between. This CDR3 is 14 amino acids long. The CDR3 region is CASSYIGLTGELFF. The CDR3 nucleotides are TGTGCCAGCAGTTATATAGGGTTAACCGGGGAGCTGTTTTTT.

The chain carries TRBV19 and TRBJ2-7; 9 bases are shared with TRBD1. CDR1 and CDR2 from the germline V gene are LNHDA and SQIVND (reference sequence). The junction had 9 bases not matched to a gene; V was cut back by 3 bases and J by 3 bases. The CDR3 length is 16 residues. Here the CDR3 reads CASSIGVGTGYYEQYF. CDR3 nucleotides: TGTGCCAGTAGTATCGGGGTAGGGACAGGGTACTACGAGCAGTACTTC. The whole variable domain, remainder taken from reference TRBV19 and TRBJ2-7, is DGGITQSPKYLFRKEGQNVTLSCEQNLNHDAMYWYRQDPGQGLRLIYYSQIVNDFQKGDIAEGYSVSREKKESFPLTVTSAQKNPTAFYLCASSIGVGTGYYEQYFGPGTRLTVT.

The rearrangement links TRBV5-1 to TRBJ2-7, with unresolved D. Germline V gene sequence: CDR1 SGHRS, CDR2 YFSETQ. This CDR3 comprises 13 residues. V was cut by 0 bases and J by 3 bases, with 7 bases left in between. The CDR3 DNA reads as TGCGCCAGCAGCTTGGACGAACGCTACGAGCAGTACTTC. Its translation is CASSLDERYEQYF.

The rearrangement uses TRBV28 and TRBJ2-1; 8 positions match TRBD2. CDR1 and CDR2 from the germline V gene are MDHEN and SYDVKM. This CDR3 comprises 16 residues. With V trimmed by 4 bases and J by 9 bases, 14 bases remained unmatched. The CDR3 sequence: CASSSPTSGPRGEQFF. In DNA, the CDR3 is TGTGCCAGCAGTTCACCAACTAGCGGCCCCCGGGGTGAGCAGTTCTTC.

The chain links TRBV5-1 to TRBJ1-1; D may be TRBD1 (5 bases). V gave up 0 bases and J gave up 4 bases, with 10 bases separating them. The CDR3 spans 14 residues. Germline CDR1 reads SGHRS; CDR2 reads YFSETQ. CDR3 loop: CASSLVGAPTEAFF. The CDR3 nucleotides are TGCGCCAGCAGCTTGGTTGGGGCTCCCACTGAAGCTTTCTTT.

Written as DNA, the CDR3 is TGTGCCAGCCGGGACAGCCATTCTAATGAAAAACTGTTTTTT. Translating gives CASRDSHSNEKLFF. The gene calls are TRBV18 and TRBJ1-4, with 7 positions matching TRBD1. The V gene's germline CDR1 is KGHSH and CDR2 LQKENI. The CDR3 is 14 amino acids. J gave up 3 bases and V 8 bases, and 6 bases lay outside the gene matches. The complete variable domain, with remaining parts taken from reference TRBV18 and TRBJ1-4, reads NAGVMQNPRHLVRRRGQEARLRCSPMKGHSHVYWYRQLPEEGLKFMVYLQKENIIDESGMPKERFSAEFPKEGPSILRIQQVVRGDSAAYFCASRDSHSNEKLFFGSGTQLSVL.

A few counts support this clone. The CDR3 region has the DNA TGTGCCAGCAGTGAAGCGGCAGGTCAGCCCCAGCATTTT. Encoded protein: CASSEAAGQPQHF. The rearrangement joins TRBV6-1 to TRBJ1-5; D ambiguous. The CDR3 runs 13 residues. In germline, CDR1 is MNHNS, CDR2 SASEGT. V gave up 0 bases and J gave up 6 bases, with 6 bases separating them.

This chain links TRBV29-1 with TRBJ1-4; maybe TRBD1 (5 bases). The ends were cut back, 2 bases at V and 7 bases at J, with 14 bases in the middle. The CDR3 has 14 residues. CDR1 is SQVTM, CDR2 ANQGSEA, per germline. This CDR3 reads CSVEKVGEAEKLFF. The CDR3 nucleotides read TGCAGCGTTGAAAAAGTAGGGGAAGCTGAAAAACTGTTTTTT.

CDR3 sequence: CASSLAQQETQYF. CDR3 coding DNA: TGTGCCAGCAGCTTAGCCCAGCAAGAGACCCAGTACTTC. The V call is TRBV7-6, the J call TRBJ2-5; D is unclear. The CDR3 length is 13 residues. The germline V and J ends were trimmed by 0 bases and 2 bases, with 4 bases remaining between them. Germline V lookup: CDR1 SGHVS, CDR2 FNYEAQ.

In its sample, this clone was seen a few times. The V and J genes are TRBV6-5 and TRBJ1-1; possibly TRBD1 for D (5 bases). Trimming removed 2 bases from V and 0 bases from J, with 10 bases in between. The CDR3 extends over 15 amino acids. Germline CDR1 and CDR2: MNHEY and SVGAGI. The CDR3 bases are TGTGCCAGCAGTTACCTGGGGCGGTTGAACACTGAAGCTTTCTTT. This gives the protein CASSYLGRLNTEAFF.

The chain couples TRBV28 to TRBJ1-5, with D hard to call. Germline CDR1 reads MDHEN; CDR2 reads SYDVKM. V gave up 5 bases and J gave up 4 bases, with 15 bases separating them. The CDR3 extends over 15 amino acids. CDR3 sequence: CASSTSRAGNQPQHF. The CDR3 region has the DNA TGTGCCAGCAGTACCTCCAGAGCGGGAAATCAGCCCCAGCATTTT.

CDR3 in DNA: TGTGCCAGAAGCCGTCCCACGGACAGGGCCCTAGTGAGTAAGGAAAAACTGTTTTTT. Protein product: CARSRPTDRALVSKEKLFF. J is TRBJ1-4 and V is TRBV5-3; 8 bases line up with TRBD1. TRBV5-3 is classed as an ORF, of uncertain function. The CDR3 loop spans 19 amino acids. V shed 4 bases and J 8 bases; nucleotides not matched to a gene: 22.

With respect to this clone: Other nucleotide sequences from this sample produce the same CDR3. The chain is built from TRBV7-8 and TRBJ2-7; TRBD2 matches 12 bases. CDR1 is SGHVS, CDR2 FQNEAQ, per germline. The CDR3 runs to 14 residues. J was trimmed by 3 bases and V by 3 bases; bases with no gene match: 0. The CDR3 bases are TGTGCCAGCAGCTTGACTAGCGGGAGCTACGAGCAGTACTTC. Its protein product is CASSLTSGSYEQYF.

The rearrangement joins TRBV5-1 to TRBJ1-5; D call uncertain. With 0 bases removed from V and 3 bases from J, the gap between germline ends came to 13 bases. The CDR3 loop spans 16 amino acids. Germline V lookup: CDR1 SGHRS, CDR2 YFSETQ. CDR3 sequence (DNA): TGCGCCAGCAGCTTGGGCGTAGGGAGTAACAATCAGCCCCAGCATTTT. Translation: CASSLGVGSNNQPQHF. The variable domain in full, with the rest retrieved from reference TRBV5-1 and TRBJ1-5, is KAGVTQTPRYLIKTRGQQVTLSCSPISGHRSVSWYQQTPGQGLQFLFEYFSETQRNKGNFPGRFSGRQFSNSRSEMNVSTLELGDSALYLCASSLGVGSNNQPQHFGDGTRLSIL.

This clone has a single count. At one of its ends the junction is not consistent with the germline gene, which may arise from a read error. The chain has TRBV6-6 and TRBJ2-7; D uncertain. The germline V gene has CDR1 MNHNY and CDR2 SVGAGI (reference sequence). This CDR3 has 9 residues. The DNA for the CDR3 is TGTGCCAGCAGTGAAATCTGGGACTTC. This translates into CASSEIWDF.

This clone was observed a handful of times. The chain carries TRBV29-1 and TRBJ1-1; 9 nucleotides align to TRBD1. Per germline, CDR1 SQVTM and CDR2 ANQGSEA. The CDR3 spans 14 residues. The V segment lost 2 bases and the J segment 2 bases; nucleotides outside the gene matches: 3. The CDR3 region has the DNA TGCAGCGTTGAAAACAGGGGGCAAAACACTGAAGCTTTCTTT. It is translated as CSVENRGQNTEAFF.

V usage is TRBV6-5 and J usage is TRBJ2-7, with D possibly being TRBD1 (6 bases). CDR1 MNHEY and CDR2 SVGAGI come from the germline V gene. The V end lost 0 bases, the J end lost 3 bases, and 15 bases lay between the germline ends. CDR3 length: 16 amino acids. CDR3 DNA sequence: TGTGCCAGCAGTTACTCGAAGGGACACAATTTCTACGAGCAGTACTTC. It is translated as CASSYSKGHNFYEQYF.

The chain uses TRBV7-6 and TRBJ1-2; 7 nucleotides align to TRBD1. V trimming: 4 bases; J trimming: 2 bases; junction bases outside the gene matches: 10. Per the germline V gene, CDR1 is SGHVS and CDR2 is FNYEAQ. CDR3 size: 16 residues. CDR3: CASSSTRTGGNYGYTF. The DNA of the CDR3 is TGTGCCAGCAGCTCCACGAGGACAGGTGGAAACTATGGCTACACCTTC.

V gene TRBV21-1 combines with J gene TRBJ2-1; no check of the table's D call, TRBD2, against the DNA was made. TRBV21-1 constitutes a pseudogene. This CDR3 is 15 amino acids long. The CDR3 bases are TGTGCCAGCACCAAGGGATCTAGCTTCTACAATGAGCAGTTCTTC. Translated, it gives CASTKGSSFYNEQFF.

The gene calls are TRBV6-4 and TRBJ2-5; 8 bases map to TRBD1. Trimming at V came to 4 bases and at J to 5 bases, leaving 9 bases not matched to a gene. The CDR3 loop spans 15 amino acids. Germline CDR1 reads MRHNA; CDR2 reads SNTAGT. The CDR3 is CASSALPGGAETQYF. CDR3 DNA sequence: TGTGCCAGCAGTGCCCTTCCAGGGGGCGCGGAGACCCAGTACTTC.

The rearrangement joins TRBV7-9 to TRBJ1-6; D possibly corresponds to TRBD1 (5 bases). Trimming shortened V by 5 bases and J by 6 bases, and 14 bases separated the two germline ends. The CDR3 has 15 residues. Germline V CDR1 and CDR2: SEHNR, FQNEAQ (reference sequence). This CDR3 is CASSTAGYGNSPLHF. The CDR3 DNA follows: TGTGCCAGCAGCACCGCAGGGTACGGTAATTCACCCCTCCACTTT.

The sample holds one count of this clone. J is TRBJ1-5 and V is TRBV28; D may be TRBD1 (5 bases). Trimming stripped 0 bases from V and 3 bases from J, with 15 bases between. The CDR3 extends over 17 amino acids. CDR1 is MDHEN, CDR2 SYDVKM, per germline. The CDR3 DNA follows: TGTGCCAGCAGTTTATGGGGGAGAAGGGGCTTCAATCAGCCCCAGCATTTT. This gives the protein CASSLWGRRGFNQPQHF. Full variable domain (missing parts from reference TRBV28 and TRBJ1-5): DVKVTQSSRYLVKRTGEKVFLECVQDMDHENMFWYRQDPGLGLRLIYFSYDVKMKEKGDIPEGYSVSREKKERFSLILESASTNQTSMYLCASSLWGRRGFNQPQHFGDGTRLSIL.

V and J are TRBV5-1 and TRBJ2-5; D possibly matches TRBD1 or TRBD2 (5 bases each). With 10 bases removed from V and 2 bases from J, the gap between germline ends came to 18 bases. The CDR3 loop spans 14 amino acids. The germline V gene encodes CDR1 SGHRS and CDR2 YFSETQ. The chain's CDR3 is CACKRGGVQETQYF. DNA for the CDR3: TGCGCCTGCAAGCGTGGGGGAGTACAAGAGACCCAGTACTTC.

The chain links TRBV27 to TRBJ2-1; maybe TRBD2 (5 bases). The CDR3 is 13 amino acids. The germline V gene encodes CDR1 MNHEY and CDR2 SMNVEV (reference sequence). Trimming removed 7 bases from V and 8 bases from J, with 15 bases in between. In nucleotides, the CDR3 is TGTGCCAGCAAGCGGTACAGTTGGGATGAGCAGTTCTTC. It translates to CASKRYSWDEQFF.

CDR3 nucleotide sequence: TGTGCCAGCTCACCCCTACAAGTTTTCACTGAAGCTTTCTTT. This translates into CASSPLQVFTEAFF. The V and J genes are TRBV18 and TRBJ1-1; D is unclear. Germline CDR1 is KGHSH and CDR2 is LQKENI. This CDR3 contains 14 residues. Trimming cost V 3 bases and J 4 bases, with 12 bases left between them. The full variable domain, completed using reference TRBV18 and TRBJ1-1, is NAGVMQNPRHLVRRRGQEARLRCSPMKGHSHVYWYRQLPEEGLKFMVYLQKENIIDESGMPKERFSAEFPKEGPSILRIQQVVRGDSAAYFCASSPLQVFTEAFFGQGTRLTVV.